This is a list of T cell receptor beta chains from one sample in a study of blood T cell repertoires in COVID-19. Here immunoSEQ multiplex PCR was the method, and the copy in TCRdb shows in-frame clones only, minus some. Of about 220,000 clones listed, around four fifths are singletons. Sequencing was done on a sample of peripheral blood. Source of these receptors: a woman between 55 and 75 years old who had recovered from COVID-19. Each CDR3 is given with its conserved first and last residue. A D gene is named only where the DNA matches it firmly. Some rows have no size entry. The others give once, few or many, or a class for an expanded clone.

d_call	v_call	j_call	clone_size	cdr3_nt	cdr3_aa
-	TRBV4-1	TRBJ1-5	few	TGCGCCAGCAGCCTACAGGGAACGGGTCAGCCCCAGCATTTT	CASSLQGTGQPQHF
TRBD2	TRBV6-2/TRBV6-3	TRBJ2-7	-	TGTGCCAGCAGTTACTCGAGGCTAGCGGGGGCCGAGCAGTACTTC	CASSYSRLAGAEQYF
-	TRBV19	TRBJ1-5	-	TGTGCCAGTAGTATTGTCTTAAGGGGCGATCAGCCCCAGCATTTT	CASSIVLRGDQPQHF
-	TRBV27	TRBJ1-1	few	TGTGCCAGCAGATGGGGTTTCCGGAGGGACACTGAAGCTTTCTTT	CASRWGFRRDTEAFF
TRBD2	TRBV2	TRBJ2-7	-	TGTGCCAGCAGGCCGGGACTAGCGGGGGCGTACGAGCAGTACTTC	CASRPGLAGAYEQYF
TRBD1	TRBV9	TRBJ2-4	-	TGTGCCAGCAGCGTACAGGGGGTCGGGAACATTCAGTACTTC	CASSVQGVGNIQYF
TRBD1	TRBV30	TRBJ1-3	-	TGTGGTCAGGGACAGAACGAAAACACCATATATTTT	CGQGQNENTIYF
-	TRBV9	TRBJ2-2	-	TGTGCCAGCTCGAAGGGGGAGCCCGGGGAGCTGTTTTTT	CASSKGEPGELFF
TRBD1	TRBV4-2	TRBJ2-7	-	TGTGCCAGCAGCCAAGTGGGACAGGGGCAATACGAGCAGTACTTC	CASSQVGQGQYEQYF
-	TRBV12-3/TRBV12-4	TRBJ1-4	-	TGTGCCAGCAGTTTTATCGGTGAAAAACTGTTTTTT	CASSFIGEKLFF
TRBD1	TRBV18	TRBJ1-2	-	TGTGCCAGCTCACCAGGCAGGGGGCTGGAGGGCTACACCTTC	CASSPGRGLEGYTF
-	TRBV7-2	TRBJ2-7	-	TGTGCCAGCAGCCAGGACAGTAGAGCCTACGAGCAGTACTTC	CASSQDSRAYEQYF
TRBD1	TRBV5-1	TRBJ2-5	-	TGCGCCAGCAGAGCCGGGACAGCCTTAGAAGAGACCCAGTACTTC	CASRAGTALEETQYF
TRBD2	TRBV7-8	TRBJ2-5	few	TGTGCCAGCAGCCGAGGACTAGCGGGGGGAGAGACCCAGTACTTC	CASSRGLAGGETQYF
-	TRBV3-1/TRBV3-2	TRBJ1-1	-	TGTGCCAGCAGCCAAGGGAGGGTAGCCGCTTTCTTT	CASSQGRVAAFF
TRBD2	TRBV7-2	TRBJ2-2	-	TGTGCCAGCAGCTTAGTCCTCAGCGGGGGGCTTAGCGGGGAGCTGTTTTTT	CASSLVLSGGLSGELFF
TRBD1	TRBV2	TRBJ2-3	-	TGTGCCAGCAGTGTCCGGGACAGACGCACAGATACGCAGTATTTT	CASSVRDRRTDTQYF
-	TRBV7-8	TRBJ1-6	few	TGTGCCAGCCACTTGGGGGAGGCCTATAATTCACCCCTCCACTTT	CASHLGEAYNSPLHF
-	TRBV2	TRBJ1-5	few	TGTGCCAGCGAGAAAGACAGGCTCGTCGGCCAGCCCCAGCATTTT	CASEKDRLVGQPQHF
TRBD1	TRBV9	TRBJ2-1	-	TGTGCCAGCAGGGGACAGGGGGGCGGCAATGAGCAGTTCTTC	CASRGQGGGNEQFF
-	TRBV5-1	TRBJ2-5	-	TGCGCCAGCAGCTTGGCCCAGGGTAGGGCCCAGTACTTC	CASSLAQGRAQYF
-	TRBV5-6	TRBJ2-5	-	TGTGCCAGCAGCTTTGGGGCGGGGGCAGTAGAGACCCAGTACTTC	CASSFGAGAVETQYF
-	TRBV2	TRBJ1-2	-	TGTGCCAGCAATGAGGACAGAACCTACTATGGCTACACCTTC	CASNEDRTYYGYTF
TRBD2	TRBV5-1	TRBJ2-5	-	TGCGCCAGCAGCCCGGGACTAGCGGGGGAATTGGAGACCCAGTACTTC	CASSPGLAGELETQYF
TRBD2	TRBV6-1	TRBJ2-7	-	TGTGCCAGCAGTGAAGCACCTAGCGGGGCCTACGAGCAGTACTTC	CASSEAPSGAYEQYF
TRBD1	TRBV5-1	TRBJ2-7	once	TGCGCCAGCAGCTGGGGACAGGCCTACGAGCAGTACTTC	CASSWGQAYEQYF
-	TRBV2	TRBJ1-1	-	TGTGCCAGCAGTGATCTCGGAGGGTGGACTGAAGCTTTCTTT	CASSDLGGWTEAFF
TRBD2	TRBV5-6	TRBJ2-5	-	TGTGCCAGCAGCTTTACCCTACGGGGGGGGGTACCTTGGGAGACCCAGTACTTC	CASSFTLRGGVPWETQYF
-	TRBV5-5	TRBJ1-2	few	TGTGCCAGCAGCTCTATTGGGGGAGGGGGACTTCATGGCTACACCTTC	CASSSIGGGGLHGYTF
-	TRBV18	TRBJ1-1	-	TGTGCCAGCTCACCACAATCCCCCGGGACTGGGAACACTGAAGCTTTCTTT	CASSPQSPGTGNTEAFF
-	TRBV6-5	TRBJ2-3	once	TGTGCCAGCAGTCTTAGTGCAGATACGCAGTATTTT	CASSLSADTQYF
-	TRBV5-1	TRBJ1-2	-	TGCGCCAGCAGCTTCGAGACAGCCTATGGCTACACCTTC	CASSFETAYGYTF
TRBD1	TRBV19	TRBJ2-1	-	TGTGCCAGTAGTATCATGAGGGGGCGTAAGAATGAGCAGTTCTTC	CASSIMRGRKNEQFF
TRBD1	TRBV6-6	TRBJ2-2	-	TGTGCCAGCAGCAATTTCGGGACAGGGGACACCGGGGAGCTGTTTTTT	CASSNFGTGDTGELFF
TRBD1	TRBV20-1	TRBJ2-7	-	TGCAGTGCGGACAGGGGGTACGAGCAGTACTTC	CSADRGYEQYF
TRBD2	TRBV7-2	TRBJ2-7	-	TGTGCCAGCAGCGTACTAGCGGGATCCTACGAGCAGTACTTC	CASSVLAGSYEQYF
-	TRBV6-6	TRBJ1-3	-	TGTGCCAGCAGTTCCCGGACAGATTCTGGAAACACCATATATTTT	CASSSRTDSGNTIYF
TRBD1	TRBV20-1	TRBJ1-4	-	TGCAGTGCTAGTCCGGGACAGGGGTATGAAAAACTGTTTTTT	CSASPGQGYEKLFF
TRBD1	TRBV7-2	TRBJ1-5	few	TGTGCCAGCAGCTTAGGAGGGGGCGCAGATCAGCCCCAGCATTTT	CASSLGGGADQPQHF
TRBD1	TRBV6-2/TRBV6-3	TRBJ1-5	-	TGTGCCAGCAGTTACTGGGACAGTAGCAATCAGCCCCAGCATTTT	CASSYWDSSNQPQHF
TRBD1	TRBV10-3	TRBJ2-1	few	TGTGCCATCAGTGATGGGGGACAGGGCCTACGCAATGAGCAGTTCTTC	CAISDGGQGLRNEQFF
TRBD1	TRBV6-5	TRBJ1-6	-	TGTGCCAGCAGCCCACAGGACAGGGGTTCACCCCTCCACTTT	CASSPQDRGSPLHF
TRBD1	TRBV10-3	TRBJ2-2	-	TGTGCCATCCCGACAGGGTTGGACACCGGGGAGCTGTTTTTT	CAIPTGLDTGELFF
TRBD2	TRBV7-2	TRBJ2-3	-	TGTGCCAGCAGCTTACAGACTAGCGGGGGGTCCACAGATACGCAGTATTTT	CASSLQTSGGSTDTQYF
TRBD2	TRBV6-5	TRBJ2-7	-	TGTGCCAGCAGTCGGACTAGCGGAGAGCGTTACGAGCAGTACTTC	CASSRTSGERYEQYF
TRBD1	TRBV9	TRBJ2-1	once	TGTGCCAGCAGCGCCGGGACAGGGAACTACAATGAGCAGTTCTTC	CASSAGTGNYNEQFF
-	TRBV19	TRBJ2-5	-	TGTGCCAGTAGTAAACAGGGTTGGGAGACCCAGTACTTC	CASSKQGWETQYF
TRBD2	TRBV19	TRBJ2-3	-	TGTGCCAGTAGTATGACTAGCGGGGGCCCTGAACTCACAGATACGCAGTATTTT	CASSMTSGGPELTDTQYF
-	TRBV5-1	TRBJ2-7	-	TGCGCCAGCAGCTACCCCAGCGACTTCGAGCAGTACTTC	CASSYPSDFEQYF
-	TRBV5-1	TRBJ2-5	-	TGCGCCAGCAGCTGGACAGACCAAGAGACCCAGTACTTC	CASSWTDQETQYF
TRBD1	TRBV28	TRBJ1-1	-	TGTGCCAGCAGTTTACTGGGACAGGGACCAAACACTGAAGCTTTCTTT	CASSLLGQGPNTEAFF
TRBD2	TRBV7-7	TRBJ2-3	once	TGTGCTAGCAGCTCCGGACTAGCCAGCACAGATACGCAGTATTTT	CASSSGLASTDTQYF
-	TRBV18	TRBJ2-5	-	TGTGCCAGCTCACCATCCCCAGGGGAGACCCAGTACTTC	CASSPSPGETQYF
-	TRBV10-1	TRBJ1-5	-	TGCGCCAGCAGTGAACAGCAGGGTCAGCCCCAGCATTTT	CASSEQQGQPQHF